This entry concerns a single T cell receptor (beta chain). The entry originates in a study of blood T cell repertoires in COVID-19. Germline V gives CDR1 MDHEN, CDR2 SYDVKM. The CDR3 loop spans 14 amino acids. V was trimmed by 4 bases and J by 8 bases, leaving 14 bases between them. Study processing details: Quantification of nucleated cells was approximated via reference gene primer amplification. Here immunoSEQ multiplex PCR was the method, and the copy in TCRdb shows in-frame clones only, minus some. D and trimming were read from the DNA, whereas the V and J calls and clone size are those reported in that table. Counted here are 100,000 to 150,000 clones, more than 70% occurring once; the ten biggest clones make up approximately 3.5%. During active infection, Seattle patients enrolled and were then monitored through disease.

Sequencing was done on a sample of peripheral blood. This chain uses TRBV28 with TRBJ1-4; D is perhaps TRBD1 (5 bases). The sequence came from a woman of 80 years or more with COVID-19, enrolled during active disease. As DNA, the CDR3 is TGTGCCAGCAGTTCCGTTAATGACAGAGAAAAACTGTTTTTT. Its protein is CASSSVNDREKLFF.